This TCR beta chain was captured by sequencing in a study of control samples from healthy donors and cancer patients. V gave up 3 bases and J gave up 12 bases; unmatched junction bases: 7. There are 13 residues in the CDR3. Germline values: CDR1 DFQATT, CDR2 SNEGSKA (reference sequence). Assay: immunoSEQ multiplex PCR; the TCRdb copy retains only in-frame clones and omits some. The sample has fewer than 60,000 clones; around 87% are singletons. This clone was observed a few times. The receptor was isolated from a woman aged 55-69 years with lung cancer. The chain joins TRBV20-1 to TRBJ2-1; TRBD2 matches 11 bases. Sequenced material: PBMCs. As DNA, the CDR3 is TGCAGTGCTAGTGGTCTAGCGGGAGGTCGGCAGTTCTTC. As protein: CSASGLAGGRQFF.